Each of the 28 T cell receptor beta chains below was sequenced from the same sample in a study of regulatory T cells in long-lasting Graves disease. Time point here: newly diagnosed GD, antithyroid drugs for less than 3 months. The authors made the TCR library using RNA they extracted from PBMCs. Library construction for TCR beta used iRepertoire HTBI primers and Arm-PCR of CDR3 regions. Each CDR3 protein gets one entry after TCRdb re-called the multiplex PCR reads with MiXCR. This table has fewer than 650,000 distinct CDR3 sequences, about 16% appearing once. Another study also made use of these data, one on T cells in Graves' hyperthyroidism and ophthalmopathy.

Sequenced here: peripheral blood mononuclear cells (PBMCs), sampled at new diagnosis, from a patient treated with antithyroid drugs. These receptor sequences come from a man aged 18 to 35 with Graves disease.

This clonotype was seen a few times. The rearrangement links TRBV29-1 to TRBJ1-2, with 12 bases fitting TRBD1. Germline V gene data show CDR1 as SQVTM and CDR2 as ANQGSEA. This CDR3 has 18 amino acids. V was pared by 1 base and J by 0 bases, with 9 bases of the junction left unmatched. CDR3 nucleotides: TGCAGCGTTGAAGCTCACCGGGACAGGGGGCCCTCTAACTATGGCTACACCTTC. Its translation is CSVEAHRDRGPSNYGYTF.

This chain links TRBV6-1 with TRBJ1-2; 7 nucleotides line up with TRBD1. The V segment lost 2 bases and the J segment 2 bases; nucleotides outside the gene matches: 5. Germline loops: CDR1 MNHNS, CDR2 SASEGT. The CDR3 is 15 residues long. CDR3 loop: CASSEIGTANYGYTF. CDR3 DNA: TGTGCCAGCAGTGAAATAGGGACAGCGAACTATGGCTACACCTTC.

The gene calls are TRBV7-3 and TRBJ2-2, with TRBD1 as a possible D gene (5 bases). Germline CDR1 is SGHTA and CDR2 is FQGTGA. The CDR3 length is 16 residues. Trimming pared 1 base from V and 2 bases from J, leaving 11 bases between. In DNA form, the CDR3 reads TGTGCCAGCAGCTTAAGACAGAACGATAACACCGGGGAGCTGTTTTTT. It translates to CASSLRQNDNTGELFF. Filled out from reference TRBV7-3 and TRBJ2-2, the complete variable domain reads GAGVSQTPSNKVTEKGKYVELRCDPISGHTALYWYRQSLGQGPEFLIYFQGTGAADDSGLPNDRFFAVRPEGSVSTLKIQRTERGDSAVYLCASSLRQNDNTGELFFGEGSRLTVL.

This clonotype was found a few times. This chain joins TRBV4-1 and TRBJ2-1, with D perhaps TRBD1 (6 bases). V was trimmed by 0 bases and J by 2 bases, leaving 14 bases between them. CDR3 length: 17 amino acids. Germline assignment: CDR1 MGHRA and CDR2 YSYEKL. In DNA form, the CDR3 reads TGCGCCAGCAGCCAAGAAAGAGGCTCAGGGGCCTACAATGAGCAGTTCTTC. Its translation: CASSQERGSGAYNEQFF.

This clonotype appeared a few times. This chain joins TRBV5-8 and TRBJ1-1; D gene uncertain. V was trimmed by 3 bases and J by 8 bases, leaving 14 bases between them. In germline, CDR1 is SGHTS, CDR2 YDEGEE. This CDR3 has 13 residues. For the CDR3, the DNA is TGTGCCAGCAGCTCCTCTGTGTACCGCGAAGCTTTCTTT. This translates into CASSSSVYREAFF.

This clonotype was observed a few times. The chain has TRBV3-1 and TRBJ2-3, with 7 bases fitting TRBD1. Near its end, the DNA agrees better with TRBJ2-7, so the J call may be wrong. This CDR3 is built from 16 residues. Germline V gene data show CDR1 as LGHDT and CDR2 as YNNKEL (reference sequence). CDR3 loop: CASSQNPWDSTYEQYF. The DNA of the CDR3 is TGTGCCAGCAGCCAAAATCCCTGGGACAGCACCTACGAGCAGTACTTC.

A few counts support this clonotype. The chain uses TRBV5-1 and TRBJ1-5; 7 nucleotides align to TRBD1. The CDR3 has 14 amino acids. V lost 4 bases and J lost 4; bases outside the gene matches: 5. Per the germline V gene, CDR1 is SGHRS and CDR2 is YFSETQ. CDR3 sequence reads: CASSTRQGNQPQHF. DNA of the CDR3: TGCGCCAGCAGCACCAGACAGGGAAATCAGCCCCAGCATTTT.

This clonotype was counted only a few times. CDR3 in amino acids: CASSLDFRVNTEAFF. CDR3 nucleotides: TGTGCCAGCAGCTTAGACTTTCGGGTGAACACTGAAGCTTTCTTT. The J gene is TRBJ1-1, the V gene TRBV7-6, with D unclear. The CDR3 consists of 15 residues. The V end lost 1 base, the J end lost 0 bases, and 9 bases lay between the germline ends. Germline-derived CDR1 and CDR2 are SGHVS and FNYEAQ. The variable domain in full, completed from reference TRBV7-6 and TRBJ1-1, reads GAGVSQSPRYKVTKRGQDVALRCDPISGHVSLYWYRQALGQGPEFLTYFNYEAQQDKSGLPNDRFSAERPEGSISTLTIQRTEQRDSAMYRCASSLDFRVNTEAFFGQGTRLTVV.

The V gene is TRBV5-1, the J gene TRBJ1-3, with 8 bases identical to TRBD1. This CDR3 has 15 residues. CDR1 is SGHRS, CDR2 YFSETQ, per germline. Trimming took 3 bases from V and 0 from J; bases not matched to a gene: 2. CDR3 amino acids: CASSWDRNSGNTIYF. CDR3 coding DNA: TGCGCCAGCAGCTGGGACAGGAACTCTGGAAACACCATATATTTT. The whole variable domain, remainder taken from reference TRBV5-1 and TRBJ1-3, is KAGVTQTPRYLIKTRGQQVTLSCSPISGHRSVSWYQQTPGQGLQFLFEYFSETQRNKGNFPGRFSGRQFSNSRSEMNVSTLELGDSALYLCASSWDRNSGNTIYFGEGSWLTVV.

This rearrangement joins TRBV5-1 to TRBJ1-2, with TRBD1 identical over 10 bases. Germline CDR1 reads SGHRS; CDR2 reads YFSETQ. This CDR3 has 16 residues. V was clipped by 4 bases and J by 4 bases; unmatched bases: 10. The CDR3 loop reads CASSDGQGEAGYGYTF. DNA for the CDR3: TGCGCCAGCAGCGACGGACAGGGGGAGGCAGGCTATGGCTACACCTTC.

This clonotype was found a few times. The chain combines TRBV20-1 with TRBJ2-1; tentatively, D is TRBD1 or TRBD2 (5 bases each). The CDR3 has 15 residues. Germline lookup yields CDR1 DFQATT and CDR2 SNEGSKA (reference sequence). Trimming pared 0 bases from V and 8 bases from J, leaving 17 bases between. CDR3 sequence: CSARDPRRAGDEQFF. The CDR3 nucleotides read TGCAGTGCTAGAGATCCACGCAGGGCGGGCGATGAGCAGTTCTTC.

This clonotype showed up many times. This sequence joins TRBV6-1 and TRBJ2-1; D may be TRBD1 (5 bases). This CDR3 region has 14 residues. The germline V gene has CDR1 MNHNS and CDR2 SASEGT. With 8 bases removed from V and 5 bases from J, the gap between germline ends came to 16 bases. CDR3 in DNA: TGTGCCAGCGGGGTGGTGGGGCAGAACAATGAGCAGTTCTTC. Translated: CASGVVGQNNEQFF.

This clonotype was recorded many times. J is TRBJ2-1 and V is TRBV2; 11 nucleotides align to TRBD1. The CDR3 runs to 16 residues. Losses at the gene ends were 8 bases for V and 6 bases for J; bases not matched to a gene: 12. CDR1 SNHLY and CDR2 FYNNEI come from the germline V gene. CDR3 in amino acids: CASVGPGQGARNEQFF. CDR3 DNA: TGTGCCAGCGTCGGACCCGGACAGGGGGCTCGCAATGAGCAGTTCTTC.

This clonotype was counted only a few times. The chain has TRBV19 and TRBJ2-2, with 11 bases that match TRBD2. CDR1 is LNHDA, CDR2 SQIVND, per germline (reference sequence). V gave up 7 bases and J gave up 2 bases; unmatched junction bases: 27. The CDR3 has 23 amino acids. The CDR3 DNA follows: TGTGCCAGTACTAATATACCGGGACAGCGAGCGAGTACTAGCGGGAGTAACACCGGGGAGCTGTTTTTT. Residues: CASTNIPGQRASTSGSNTGELFF.

The sample holds many counts of this clonotype. The chain uses TRBV12-3 or TRBV12-4 and TRBJ2-7, with unresolved D. With 6 bases removed from V and 3 bases from J, the gap between germline ends came to 15 bases. The CDR3 has 14 amino acids. The CDR3 DNA sequence: TGTGCCAGCAGACCTATTCAATCCCACTACGAGCAGTACTTC. Encoded protein: CASRPIQSHYEQYF.

The V call is TRBV6-1, the J call TRBJ1-2; D may be TRBD1 (5 bases). V lost 2 bases to trimming and J lost 4 bases, with 8 bases between them. CDR1 and CDR2 (germline): MNHNS, SASEGT. The CDR3 length is 13 residues. The CDR3 loop is CASSEKGIYGYTF. CDR3 DNA: TGTGCCAGCAGTGAAAAGGGGATCTATGGCTACACCTTC.

The chain links TRBV6-1 to TRBJ2-5; 12 bases are a match to TRBD2. This CDR3 region has 16 residues. The trim removed 5 bases at V and 5 bases at J, leaving 9 bases unmatched. The germline CDR1 and CDR2 sequences are MNHNS and SASEGT. CDR3 sequence reads: CASSRPSGRARETQYF. CDR3 in DNA: TGTGCCAGCAGTCGTCCTAGCGGGAGGGCCCGGGAGACCCAGTACTTC.

The V and J genes are TRBV2 and TRBJ2-3; 15 bases are a match to TRBD2. Germline V gene data show CDR1 as SNHLY and CDR2 as FYNNEI. CDR3 size: 16 residues. J gave up 3 bases and V 6 bases, and 4 bases lay outside the gene matches. The CDR3 reads CASRGTSGRSTDTQYF. The CDR3 nucleotides read TGTGCCAGCAGGGGGACTAGCGGGAGGTCGACAGATACGCAGTATTTT.

For this clonotype: It is likely a read error: a sequence one base away is far more abundant. The V call is TRBV6-5, the J call TRBJ2-1; 8 bases are shared with TRBD1. V lost 2 bases to trimming and J lost 8 bases; unmatched junction nucleotides: 5. Germline lookup yields CDR1 MNHEY and CDR2 SVGAGI. CDR3 length equals 14 residues. The CDR3 nucleotides read TGTGCCAGCAGTTACGGACAGGGTTTGGATGAGCAGTTCTTC. This codes for CASSYGQGLDEQFF.

This clonotype was counted only a few times. The rearrangement joins TRBV4-2 to TRBJ2-7; D remains unclear. The CDR3 contains 13 residues. Trimming left V 0 bases short and J 6 bases short, with 9 bases between. The germline CDR1 and CDR2 sequences are LGHNA and YNFKEQ. CDR3 coding DNA: TGTGCCAGCAGCCAAGATATCTCCGCCGAGCAGTACTTC. It encodes CASSQDISAEQYF.

The chain uses TRBV13 and TRBJ2-5; 15 bases match TRBD2. The CDR3 runs to 16 residues. The germline V gene has CDR1 PRHDT and CDR2 FYEKMQ (reference sequence). Losses at the gene ends were 5 bases for V and 5 bases for J; bases not matched to a gene: 6. The CDR3 coding sequence is TGTGCCAGCAGCGCAGGACTAGCGGGAGGGGCGGAGACCCAGTACTTC. It is translated as CASSAGLAGGAETQYF.

This clonotype was recorded at least ten times. V is TRBV27 and J is TRBJ2-7; D may be TRBD1 or TRBD2 (5 bases each). Trimming left V 6 bases short and J 4 bases short, with 16 bases between. The germline V gene encodes CDR1 MNHEY and CDR2 SMNVEV (reference sequence). The CDR3 totals 14 residues. The chain's CDR3 is CASSLVGAGYEQYF. The CDR3 DNA reads as TGTGCCAGCAGCTTAGTCGGGGCCGGTTACGAGCAGTACTTC.

This clonotype was counted many times. The chain has TRBV27 and TRBJ2-3, with TRBD1 identical over 7 bases. This CDR3 is 15 amino acids long. With 6 bases clipped from V and 1 base from J, the junction kept 7 bases outside the gene matches. From germline, CDR1 is MNHEY and CDR2 SMNVEV (reference sequence). CDR3 sequence reads: CASRTGTAGTDTQYF. The CDR3 coding sequence is TGTGCCAGCAGAACCGGGACAGCAGGCACAGATACGCAGTATTTT.

This clonotype has a count of ten or more. The chain joins TRBV6-1 to TRBJ2-7; possible D gene TRBD2, 6 bases. CDR1 is MNHNS, CDR2 SASEGT, per germline. This CDR3 has 15 residues. Trimming shortened V by 7 bases and J by 2 bases, and 18 bases separated the two germline ends. The CDR3 DNA reads as TGTGCCAGCACGTTCCCGGGAGTAGTCACCTACGAGCAGTACTTC. It translates to CASTFPGVVTYEQYF.

This clonotype was found many times. At one end, the junction sequence differs from germline, possibly due to a read error. The chain employs TRBV12-3 or TRBV12-4 and TRBJ2-1; D gene ambiguous. CDR3 length equals 15 residues. DNA of the CDR3: TGTGCCAGCAGCTTAGGTGTTAGCTCCTACAATGAGCAGTTCTTC. It specifies CASSLGVSSYNEQFF.

This clonotype occurred many times. The gene calls are TRBV28 and TRBJ1-2; 7 bases are a match to TRBD1. V lost 2 bases and J lost 3; bases outside the gene matches: 6. The CDR3 is 15 amino acids. CDR1 MDHEN and CDR2 SYDVKM come from the germline V gene. CDR3 coding DNA: TGTGCCAGCAGTTTAAGAGGACAGGTTTACTATGGCTACACCTTC. It codes for CASSLRGQVYYGYTF.

The rearrangement joins TRBV9 to TRBJ2-7, with TRBD2 matching over 7 bases. CDR3 length equals 15 residues. Germline assignment: CDR1 SGDLS and CDR2 YYNGEE. The V segment lost 0 bases and the J segment 2 bases; nucleotides outside the gene matches: 5. CDR3 amino acids: CASSVGGGSAYEQYF. DNA for the CDR3: TGTGCCAGCAGCGTAGGTGGCGGGAGCGCCTACGAGCAGTACTTC.

In this sample, this clonotype turned up many times. This chain joins TRBV11-2 and TRBJ2-3, with D unclear. Germline V lookup: CDR1 SGHAT, CDR2 FQNNGV. The CDR3 runs to 17 residues. Trimming pared 1 base from V and 0 bases from J, leaving 14 bases between. Here the CDR3 DNA reads TGTGCCAGCAGCTTAGCCCCCCAGGCCACTAGCACAGATACGCAGTATTTT. As protein: CASSLAPQATSTDTQYF.